The 23 T cell receptor beta chains presented below share a single source sample, sequenced in a study of yellow fever vaccine responses in identical twins. TCRdb re-analysed the RT-PCR reads in MiXCR, keeping a single row per CDR3 protein. The sample holds about 1,700 distinct CDR3 sequences, under 85% seen once. Specimen: T cells from blood (PBMCs), unsorted or a sorted subset (not recorded which), collected before or after yellow fever vaccination (not recorded which). Receptor source: a female donor who received the yellow fever vaccine.

The chain links TRBV13 to TRBJ2-7, with D unclear. The germline V gene has CDR1 PRHDT and CDR2 FYEKMQ (reference sequence). The CDR3 has 14 residues. V dropped 0 bases and J dropped 5 bases, with 11 bases sitting between them. The CDR3 is CASSLGPARNEQYF. DNA of the CDR3: TGTGCCAGCAGCTTAGGCCCGGCCCGTAACGAGCAGTACTTC. Full variable domain (outside the CDR3, taken from reference TRBV13 and TRBJ2-7): AAGVIQSPRHLIKEKRETATLKCYPIPRHDTVYWYQQGPGQDPQFLISFYEKMQSDKGSIPDRFSAQQFSDYHSELNMSSLELGDSALYFCASSLGPARNEQYFGPGTRLTVT.

The genes are TRBV7-9 and TRBJ2-7; no clear D. The CDR3 is made up of 15 amino acids. CDR1 is SEHNR and CDR2 is FQNEAQ in the germline V gene (reference sequence). Trimming removed 4 bases at V and 0 bases at J, with 13 bases between. For the CDR3, the DNA is TGTGCCAGCAGCTCCTGGACGGTAAGCTCCTACGAGCAGTACGTC. Protein sequence: CASSSWTVSSYEQYV.

The V and J genes are TRBV12-3 or TRBV12-4 and TRBJ2-7; 7 positions match TRBD2. The V and J ends lost 3 bases and 2 bases, in that order; junction bases with no gene match: 1. The CDR3 runs 13 residues. CDR3 DNA: TGTGCCAGCAGTTTCCGGGGGGCCTACGAGCAGTACTTC. It translates to CASSFRGAYEQYF.

The V gene is TRBV7-3, the J gene TRBJ2-2; 9 bases line up with TRBD2. Germline CDR1 is SGHTA and CDR2 is FQGTGA. V lost 5 bases to trimming and J lost 5 bases; unmatched junction nucleotides: 12. The CDR3 has 17 residues. The CDR3 sequence: CASSTLSGTSQTGELFF. The CDR3 DNA reads as TGTGCCAGCAGCACACTTTCCGGGACTAGCCAAACCGGGGAGCTGTTTTTT.

The rearrangement joins TRBV4-1 to TRBJ2-7, with 8 bases matching TRBD2. Germline V lookup: CDR1 MGHRA, CDR2 YSYEKL. The CDR3 is 14 amino acids. The trim removed 5 bases at V and 3 bases at J, leaving 6 bases unmatched. The CDR3 DNA follows: TGCGCCAGCAGCACCCTAGCGGGTGGCTACGAGCAGTACTTC. As protein: CASSTLAGGYEQYF.

The rearrangement links TRBV7-2 to TRBJ1-2; no definite D call. This CDR3 comprises 14 residues. Trimming stripped 4 bases from V and 0 bases from J, with 9 bases between. Germline lookup yields CDR1 SGHTA and CDR2 FQGNSA. CDR3 coding DNA: TGTGCCAGCAGCTACCGGGCCTCTAACTATGGCTACACCTTC. Residues: CASSYRASNYGYTF.

This chain's CDR3 is CASSQDRTGQSTEAFF. CDR3 sequence (DNA): TGCGCCAGCAGCCAAGATCGGACAGGACAGTCCACTGAAGCTTTCTTT. V is TRBV4-1 and J is TRBJ1-1, with 7 bases matching TRBD1. V shed 0 bases, J shed 4 bases, and the junction held 8 bases outside the gene matches. The CDR3 is 16 residues long. The germline CDR1 and CDR2 sequences are MGHRA and YSYEKL.

This sequence joins TRBV7-9 and TRBJ2-3; 9 bases align to TRBD2. Trimming at V came to 8 bases and at J to 4 bases, leaving 7 bases not matched to a gene. This CDR3 has 14 amino acids. CDR1 and CDR2 (germline): SEHNR, FQNEAQ (reference sequence). CDR3 bases: TGTGCCAGCGGTGAGCGGGGGGCCTCAGATACGCAGTATTTT. Translation gives CASGERGASDTQYF.

This clonotype turned up a few times. The chain uses TRBV10-1 and TRBJ2-2, with D uncertain. CDR1 and CDR2 from the germline V gene are WNHNN and SYGVQD (reference sequence). The CDR3 loop spans 15 amino acids. The ends were cut back, 6 bases at V and 0 bases at J, with 11 bases in the middle. Here the CDR3 reads CASSLVLANTGELFF. The CDR3 DNA sequence: TGCGCCAGCAGCCTCGTCTTGGCGAACACCGGGGAGCTGTTTTTT.

The V call is TRBV4-3, the J call TRBJ1-2; D might be TRBD1 (6 bases). V was pared by 0 bases and J by 4 bases, with 12 bases between. CDR1 is LGHNA and CDR2 is YSLEER in the germline V gene. There are 15 residues in the CDR3. Written as DNA, the CDR3 is TGCGCCAGCAGCCAAGAGCTTCAGGGGATCTATGGCTACACCTTC. This sequence encodes CASSQELQGIYGYTF.

V is TRBV15 and J is TRBJ2-3, with a weak D call TRBD2 (7 bases). V was clipped by 5 bases and J by 2 bases, with 20 bases between them. The CDR3 covers 17 residues. The germline V gene has CDR1 LNHNV and CDR2 YYDKDF (reference sequence). CDR3 region: CATSGGPTGTNTDTQYF. CDR3 DNA: TGTGCCACCAGCGGGGGACCCACAGGGACTAACACAGATACGCAGTATTTT.

The chain links TRBV11-2 to TRBJ1-2; 9 nucleotides line up with TRBD1. V lost 5 bases to trimming and J lost 6 bases; unmatched junction nucleotides: 13. The CDR3 is 16 residues long. CDR1 and CDR2 (germline): SGHAT, FQNNGV. In nucleotides, the CDR3 is TGTGCCAGCAGCCCAGACTCGAACAGGGGGCGCGATGGCTACACCTTC. This codes for CASSPDSNRGRDGYTF.

The rearrangement joins TRBV12-3 or TRBV12-4 to TRBJ1-1; D is unresolved. CDR3 length equals 14 residues. V lost 1 base and J 4 bases, leaving 10 bases between the germline ends. Written as DNA, the CDR3 is TGTGCCAGCAGTTTAGGCGGTGCGGGCACTGAAGCTTTCTTT. Protein: CASSLGGAGTEAFF.

This clonotype is hyperexpanded (1% or more) within its sample. The J gene is TRBJ2-7, the V gene TRBV7-2; 7 bases align to TRBD2. The CDR3 is 15 residues long. CDR1 is SGHTA, CDR2 FQGNSA, per germline. Unmatched junction bases numbered 9, after V lost 5 bases and J lost 2 bases. The CDR3 region has the DNA TGTGCCAGCAGCCCGGGACTAAATGCCGCCTACGAGCAGTACGTC. This sequence encodes CASSPGLNAAYEQYV.

V and J are TRBV5-1 and TRBJ2-1, with D hard to call. The CDR3 totals 14 residues. In germline, CDR1 is SGHRS, CDR2 YFSETQ. V was shortened by 4 bases and J by 5 bases, with 13 bases between the two germline ends. DNA for the CDR3: TGCGCCAGCAGCATGGGTGGGGTGGACAATGAGCAGTTCTTC. It specifies CASSMGGVDNEQFF.

Regarding this clonotype: The junction and the germline gene differ at one end; a read error may be behind it. V is TRBV7-7 and J is TRBJ2-7, with D unresolved. This CDR3 spans 13 amino acids. Germline CDR1 is SSHAT and CDR2 is FNYEAQ (reference sequence). The CDR3 DNA sequence: TGTGCTAGCAGCTTAGGATGGTCCTACGAGCAGTACTTC. Protein: CASSLGWSYEQYF.

The chain links TRBV18 to TRBJ1-5; D gene unclear. The CDR3 totals 15 residues. Germline values: CDR1 KGHSH, CDR2 LQKENI. The V and J ends lost 1 base and 3 bases respectively, with 10 bases between them. The CDR3 DNA is TGTGCCAGCTCACCACTTCGAGGCAACAATCAGCCCCAGCATTTT. Amino acids: CASSPLRGNNQPQHF. Filled out from reference TRBV18 and TRBJ1-5, the complete variable domain reads NAGVMQNPRHLVRRRGQEARLRCSPMKGHSHVYWYRQLPEEGLKFMVYLQKENIIDESGMPKERFSAEFPKEGPSILRIQQVVRGDSAAYFCASSPLRGNNQPQHFGDGTRLSIL.

CDR3 amino acids: CASSYLVGGRGHEQYF. CDR3 bases: TGTGCCAGCAGCTACCTGGTGGGGGGGCGCGGCCACGAGCAGTACTTC. V is TRBV11-1 and J is TRBJ2-7; TRBD2 might be the D (7 bases). The V gene's germline CDR1 is SGHAT and CDR2 FQDESV (reference sequence). The CDR3 runs to 16 residues. With 4 bases removed from V and 5 bases from J, the gap between germline ends came to 21 bases.

The genes are TRBV25-1 and TRBJ2-1, with 7 nucleotides matching TRBD1. Germline V CDR1 and CDR2: MGHDK, SYGVNS. With V trimmed by 9 bases and J by 3 bases, 8 bases remained unmatched. This CDR3 region has 14 residues. The CDR3 DNA is TGTGCCAGTCGCTCCACAGGGGACTACAATGAGCAGTTCTTC. Translated, it gives CASRSTGDYNEQFF. The entire variable domain, with the rest obtained from reference TRBV25-1 and TRBJ2-1, is as follows: EADIYQTPRYLVIGTGKKITLECSQTMGHDKMYWYQQDPGMELHLIHYSYGVNSTEKGDLSSESTVSRIRTEHFPLTLESARPSHTSQYLCASRSTGDYNEQFFGPGTRLTVL.

The chain links TRBV5-1 to TRBJ2-5; D is ambiguous. Germline V lookup: CDR1 SGHRS, CDR2 YFSETQ. The CDR3 extends over 13 amino acids. The ends were cut back, 4 bases at V and 2 bases at J, with 9 bases in the middle. Here the CDR3 DNA reads TGCGCCAGCAGCCCCGACTGGCAAGAGACCCAGTACTTC. Translated, it gives CASSPDWQETQYF.

The chain has TRBV19 and TRBJ2-7, with 8 bases that match TRBD1. Trimming at V came to 4 bases and at J to 3 bases, leaving 8 bases not matched to a gene. In germline, CDR1 is LNHDA, CDR2 SQIVND (reference sequence). The length of the CDR3 is 15 residues. CDR3 sequence reads: CASSSRGQAVYEQYF. In DNA, the CDR3 is TGTGCCAGTAGTAGCCGGGGACAGGCGGTCTACGAGCAGTACTTC.

V gene TRBV5-1 combines with J gene TRBJ2-5; a possible D gene is TRBD2 (6 bases). CDR3 length: 13 residues. CDR1 and CDR2 from the germline V gene are SGHRS and YFSETQ. The germline V and J ends were trimmed by 1 base and 5 bases, with 9 bases remaining between them. CDR3: CASSLNSGETQYF. CDR3 in DNA: TGCGCCAGCAGCTTGAACAGCGGGGAGACCCAGTACTTC.

CDR3 coding DNA: TGTGCCAGCAGCCGACAGATTGAAGCTTTCTTT. Translation gives CASSRQIEAFF. The chain is built from TRBV7-9 and TRBJ1-1; D may be TRBD1 (5 bases). The V end lost 5 bases, the J end lost 7 bases, and 8 bases lay between the germline ends. The CDR3 length is 11 residues. The germline CDR1 and CDR2 sequences are SEHNR and FQNEAQ (reference sequence).